This T cell receptor beta chain was identified in a study of T-cell reconstitution after alpha-beta-depleted transplantation in children (dated by TCRdb to about 2016). Background on the whole study: T-cell immune reconstitution after TCRalphabeta/CD19-depleted allogeneic hematopoietic cell transplantation in children was quantitatively tracked in the study by means of TCR repertoire profiling.

Receptors were amplified or captured by PCR. Sequencing used an Illumina HiSeq 2500. To normalize quantification of the TCRbeta repertoire, the TCR libraries were built with molecular barcoding that relied on unique molecular identifiers. TCRdb reprocessed the public reads (quality trimming at Q25 with fastp, clone calling with MiXCR) and kept in-frame beta chains. CDR3 protein sequences are deduplicated, and each keeps its most common genes and DNA. Present in this sample are around 400,000 distinct CDR3 sequences, 9.5% to 13% of which were seen just once. The ten largest make up 4.5% to 7% of the sample. On this clonotype itself: The antigen it recognizes is unknown. There are no base qualities to consult, and no much larger clone falls within one base.

This TCR derives from a human donor who donated a stem cell graft to a child with acute myeloid leukemia. Source: PBMCs from the stem cell graft donor, taken from the stem cell graft.

The CDR3 region has the sequence CASTSLRTGIPEAFF. The bases read TGTGCCAGTACCTCTTTACGGACCGGGATCCCTGAAGCTTTCTTT. The chain was built from TRBV19 and TRBJ1-1; no D segment can be confidently identified. Inclusive of the bounding cysteine and phenylalanine, the CDR3 is 15 residues long. Of all the DNA, just the CDR3 is kept, 45 bases in frame from base 1. CDR1 and CDR2, looked up from the germline V gene (reference sequence), are LNHDA and SQIVND. V gives up 7 bases and J gives up 6 bases, and the segment between their germline ends measures 21 bases.